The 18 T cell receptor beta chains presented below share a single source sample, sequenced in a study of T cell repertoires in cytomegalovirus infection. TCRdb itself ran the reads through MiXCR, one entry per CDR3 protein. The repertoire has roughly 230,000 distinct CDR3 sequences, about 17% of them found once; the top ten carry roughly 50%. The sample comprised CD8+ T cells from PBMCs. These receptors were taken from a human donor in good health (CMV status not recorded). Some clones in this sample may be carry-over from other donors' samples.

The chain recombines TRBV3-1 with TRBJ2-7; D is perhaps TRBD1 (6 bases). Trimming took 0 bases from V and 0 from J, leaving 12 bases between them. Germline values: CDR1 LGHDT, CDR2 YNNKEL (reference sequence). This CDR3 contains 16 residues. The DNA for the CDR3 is TGTGCCAGCAGCCAAGATCGAACAGGGATCTCCTACGAGCAGTACTTC. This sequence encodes CASSQDRTGISYEQYF.

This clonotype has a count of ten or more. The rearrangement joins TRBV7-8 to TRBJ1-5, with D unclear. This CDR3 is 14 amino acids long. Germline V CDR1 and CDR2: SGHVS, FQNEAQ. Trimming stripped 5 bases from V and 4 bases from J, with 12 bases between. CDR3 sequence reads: CASSVAGNNQPQHF. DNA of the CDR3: TGTGCCAGCAGCGTCGCGGGAAATAATCAGCCCCAGCATTTT.

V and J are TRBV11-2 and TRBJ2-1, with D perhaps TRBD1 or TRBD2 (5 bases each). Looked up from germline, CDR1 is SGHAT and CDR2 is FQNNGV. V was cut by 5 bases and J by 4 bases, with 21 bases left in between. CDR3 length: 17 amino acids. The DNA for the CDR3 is TGTGCCAGCAGCCATCCCATGTCCCGGGGCGAGTACAATGAGCAGTTCTTC. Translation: CASSHPMSRGEYNEQFF.

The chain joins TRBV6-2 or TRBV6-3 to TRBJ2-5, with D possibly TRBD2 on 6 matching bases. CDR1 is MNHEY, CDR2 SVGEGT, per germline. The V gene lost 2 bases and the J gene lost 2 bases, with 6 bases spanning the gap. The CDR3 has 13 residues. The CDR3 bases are TGTGCCAGCAGTTACGCGGGACAAGAGACCCAGTACTTC. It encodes CASSYAGQETQYF.

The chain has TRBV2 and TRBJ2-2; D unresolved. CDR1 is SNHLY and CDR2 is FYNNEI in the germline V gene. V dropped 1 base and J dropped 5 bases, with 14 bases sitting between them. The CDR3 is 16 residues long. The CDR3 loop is CASSEVGLEFTGELFF. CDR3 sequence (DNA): TGTGCCAGCAGTGAAGTCGGTCTAGAATTTACCGGGGAGCTGTTTTTT.

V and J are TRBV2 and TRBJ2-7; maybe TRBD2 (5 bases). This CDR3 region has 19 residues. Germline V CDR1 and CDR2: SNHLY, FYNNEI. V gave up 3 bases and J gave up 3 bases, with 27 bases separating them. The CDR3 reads CASSDDERVVVEGIYEQYF. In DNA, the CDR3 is TGTGCCAGCAGTGACGATGAAAGGGTAGTCGTAGAGGGTATCTACGAGCAGTACTTC. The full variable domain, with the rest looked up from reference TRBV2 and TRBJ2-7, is EPEVTQTPSHQVTQMGQEVILRCVPISNHLYFYWYRQILGQKVEFLVSFYNNEISEKSEIFDDQFSVERPDGSNFTLKIRSTKLEDSAMYFCASSDDERVVVEGIYEQYFGPGTRLTVT.

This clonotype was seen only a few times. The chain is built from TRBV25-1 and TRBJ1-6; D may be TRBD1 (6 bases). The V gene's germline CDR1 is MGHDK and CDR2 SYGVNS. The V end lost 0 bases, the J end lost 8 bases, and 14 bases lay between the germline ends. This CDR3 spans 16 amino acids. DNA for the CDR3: TGTGCCAGCAGTGAATATACGACAGGCACCCATTCACCCCTCCACTTT. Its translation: CASSEYTTGTHSPLHF.

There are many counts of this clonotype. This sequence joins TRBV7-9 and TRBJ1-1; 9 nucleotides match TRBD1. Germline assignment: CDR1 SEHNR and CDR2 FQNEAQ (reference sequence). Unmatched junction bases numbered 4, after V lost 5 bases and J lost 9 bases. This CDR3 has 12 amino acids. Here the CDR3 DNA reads TGTGCCAGCAGCGGGACAGGGTTTAAAGCTTTCTTT. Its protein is CASSGTGFKAFF. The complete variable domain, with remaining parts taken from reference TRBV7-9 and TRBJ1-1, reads DTGVSQNPRHKITKRGQNVTFRCDPISEHNRLYWYRQTLGQGPEFLTYFQNEAQLEKSRLLSDRFSAERPKGSFSTLEIQRTEQGDSAMYLCASSGTGFKAFFGQGTRLTVV.

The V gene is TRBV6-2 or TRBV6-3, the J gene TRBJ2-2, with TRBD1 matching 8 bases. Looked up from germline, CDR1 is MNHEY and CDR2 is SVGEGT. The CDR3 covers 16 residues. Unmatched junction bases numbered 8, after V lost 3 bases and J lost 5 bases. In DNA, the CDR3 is TGTGCCAGCAGTTATAGACAGGGGTCCCTAACCGGGGAGCTGTTTTTT. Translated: CASSYRQGSLTGELFF.

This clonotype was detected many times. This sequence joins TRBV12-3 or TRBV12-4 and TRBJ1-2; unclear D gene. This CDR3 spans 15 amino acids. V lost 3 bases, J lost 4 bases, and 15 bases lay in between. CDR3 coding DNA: TGTGCCAGCAGTTTGGCCGTTGACCGTCCCTATGGCTACACCTTC. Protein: CASSLAVDRPYGYTF.

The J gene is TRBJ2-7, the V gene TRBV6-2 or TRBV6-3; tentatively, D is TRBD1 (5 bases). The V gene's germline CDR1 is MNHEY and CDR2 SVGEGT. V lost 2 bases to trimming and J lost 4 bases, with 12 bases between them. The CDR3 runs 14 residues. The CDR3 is CASSYAGITYEQYF. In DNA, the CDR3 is TGTGCCAGCAGTTACGCAGGGATCACATACGAGCAGTACTTC.

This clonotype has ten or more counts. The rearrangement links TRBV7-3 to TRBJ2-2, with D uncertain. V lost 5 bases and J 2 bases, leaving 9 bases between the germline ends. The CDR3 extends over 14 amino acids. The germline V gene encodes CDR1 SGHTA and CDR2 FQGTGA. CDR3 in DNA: TGTGCCAGCAGCCCTCTAGGAAACACCGGGGAGCTGTTTTTT. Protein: CASSPLGNTGELFF.

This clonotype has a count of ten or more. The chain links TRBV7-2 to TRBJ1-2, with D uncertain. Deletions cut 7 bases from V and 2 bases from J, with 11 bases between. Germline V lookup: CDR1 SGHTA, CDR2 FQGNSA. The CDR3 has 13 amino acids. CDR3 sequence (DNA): TGTGCCAGCACCCTAGACGGGAACTATGGCTACACCTTC. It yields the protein CASTLDGNYGYTF.

CDR3 DNA sequence: TGTGCCAGCAGGCCCCCCGGCGGCAAAAACTCTGGGGCCAACGTCCTGACTTTC. Protein sequence: CASRPPGGKNSGANVLTF. The chain is built from TRBV5-6 and TRBJ2-6; D remains unclear. CDR1 and CDR2 (germline): SGHDT, YYEEEE. The V end was cut by 5 bases, the J end by 0 bases, with 18 bases between. The CDR3 runs to 18 residues. The full variable domain, in which reference TRBV5-6 and TRBJ2-6 provide the parts outside the CDR3, is DAGVTQSPTHLIKTRGQQVTLRCSPKSGHDTVSWYQQALGQGPQFIFQYYEEEERQRGNFPDRFSGHQFPNYSSELNVNALLLGDSALYLCASRPPGGKNSGANVLTFGAGSRLTVL.

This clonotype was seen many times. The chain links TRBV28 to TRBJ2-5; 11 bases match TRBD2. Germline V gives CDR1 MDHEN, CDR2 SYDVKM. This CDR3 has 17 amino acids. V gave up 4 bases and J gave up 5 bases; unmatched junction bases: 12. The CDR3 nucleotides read TGTGCCAGCAGTTCGCGCCTACTAGCGGGGGTAAGGGAGACCCAGTACTTC. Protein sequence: CASSSRLLAGVRETQYF.

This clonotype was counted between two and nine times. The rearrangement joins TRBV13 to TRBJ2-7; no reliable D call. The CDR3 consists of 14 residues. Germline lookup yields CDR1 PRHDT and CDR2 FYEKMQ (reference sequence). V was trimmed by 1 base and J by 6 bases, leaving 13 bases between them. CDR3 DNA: TGTGCCAGCAGCTTAGTAGTCGGCTTCTCCGAGCAGTACTTC. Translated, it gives CASSLVVGFSEQYF.

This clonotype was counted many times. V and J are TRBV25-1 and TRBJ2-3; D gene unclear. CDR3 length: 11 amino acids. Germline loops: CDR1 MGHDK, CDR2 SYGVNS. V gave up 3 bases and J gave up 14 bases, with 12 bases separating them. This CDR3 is CASSDDFVRYF. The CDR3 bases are TGTGCCAGCAGTGATGACTTCGTCCGGTATTTT.

The CDR3, as DNA: TGTGCCATCAGGACAGGGTTCGGGAAAAACACAGATACGCAGTATTTT. Protein: CAIRTGFGKNTDTQYF. The gene calls are TRBV10-3 and TRBJ2-3; 7 bases line up with TRBD1. Trimming at V came to 6 bases and at J to 2 bases, leaving 11 bases not matched to a gene. The CDR3 runs 16 residues. The germline CDR1 and CDR2 sequences are ENHRY and SYGVKD.